Below, one T cell receptor beta chain is given with its context. Its antigen is currently unknown. RNA was extracted with the RNeasy kit, and a quantity of about 0.45 to 1 ug was reverse transcribed using random hexamers. TCRdb independently ran MiXCR on the immunoSEQ multiplex PCR reads; one entry per CDR3 protein. The sample comprises around 200,000 distinct CDR3 sequences, roughly 94% of which are singletons, and about 0.095% rests with the top ten. TCR beta sequences were obtained from blood CD8+ and CD4+ T cells. The controls were healthy donors who were matched for age and sex. The data derive from a study of CD8 T cells in Susac syndrome. Study-level points and caveats: The study's TCR sequencing and HLA analysis drew on a certain number of individuals. That number was acknowledged as relatively small.

The ends lost 6 bases at V and 8 bases at J; junction bases unmatched: 22. This CDR3 has 17 amino acids. CDR1 and CDR2 (germline): DFQATT, SNEGSKA (reference sequence). The clonotype was recovered from a human donor in good health. Sequencing was performed on CD4+ T cells from PBMCs. V is TRBV20-1 and J is TRBJ1-2; 9 positions agree with TRBD1. CDR3 coding DNA: TGCAGTGCGCGATCGGGGGACAGGGACTTCGGAGTGTGGGGCTACACCTTC. As protein: CSARSGDRDFGVWGYTF.